The rows below give T cell receptor beta chains drawn from one sample of a study of PD-L1 blockade in urothelial cancer. The repertoire was sequenced with immunoSEQ multiplex PCR; TCRdb's copy has only in-frame clones and lacks some. The table shows about 30,000 clones, with 75% to 90% occurring only once. The specimen was PBMCs, collected around atezolizumab (anti-PD-L1) treatment. The receptors stem from a man aged 50-60 years with urothelial cancer. The CDR3 runs from the conserved cysteine through the conserved F or W. Each record gives: J gene, V gene, D gene, clone size, CDR3 protein, CDR3 DNA. D genes are given only for firm matches. Clone size is stated in some rows and not others, as once, few, many or a class when expanded.

TRBJ2-7,TRBV30,NA,few,CAWRPQGDEQYF,TGTGCCTGGAGACCACAGGGTGACGAGCAGTACTTC
TRBJ2-3,TRBV7-9,TRBD2,NA,CASSLAGGPSGTDTQYF,TGTGCCAGCAGCTTAGCGGGAGGGCCCTCTGGCACAGATACGCAGTATTTT
TRBJ1-2,TRBV19,TRBD1,NA,CASSGPRQGAAGYTF,TGTGCCAGTAGTGGCCCGCGACAGGGGGCTGCAGGCTACACCTTC
TRBJ2-4,TRBV7-2,TRBD1,NA,CASSGVGGQGFTAKNIQYF,TGTGCCAGCAGCGGGGTGGGTGGACAGGGGTTCACGGCCAAAAACATTCAGTACTTC
TRBJ2-2,TRBV19,TRBD2,NA,CASSRTSGSTNTGELFF,TGTGCCAGTAGTAGGACTAGCGGGAGTACCAACACCGGGGAGCTGTTTTTT
TRBJ2-7,TRBV7-9,TRBD1,NA,CASSERGPYEQYF,TGTGCCAGCAGTGAGAGGGGGCCCTACGAGCAGTACTTC
TRBJ2-7,TRBV7-9,NA,NA,CASSRMLASDSYEQYF,TGTGCCAGCAGCCGGATGTTGGCTAGCGATTCCTACGAGCAGTACTTC
TRBJ2-2,TRBV19,TRBD1,NA,CASSGGQGAGTGELFF,TGTGCCAGTAGTGGTGGACAGGGGGCTGGGACCGGGGAGCTGTTTTTT
TRBJ2-5,TRBV5-1,TRBD2,NA,CASTPLAGGKETQYF,TGCGCCAGCACCCCCTTAGCGGGGGGGAAAGAGACCCAGTACTTC
TRBJ2-1,TRBV7-2,NA,few,CASSLGKTTRFYNEQFF,TGTGCCAGCAGCTTAGGGAAGACTACGCGTTTTTACAATGAGCAGTTCTTC
TRBJ2-1,TRBV5-6,NA,NA,CASSLTGQEQFF,TGTGCCAGCAGCTTGACAGGGCAGGAGCAGTTCTTC
TRBJ2-3,TRBV29-1,NA,NA,CSSRSSTDTQYF,TGCAGCTCTCGTAGTAGCACAGATACGCAGTATTTT
TRBJ2-3,TRBV28,NA,few,CASTWSVADTQYF,TGTGCCAGCACCTGGAGTGTGGCCGATACGCAGTATTTT
TRBJ2-7,TRBV6-1,TRBD2,NA,CATLRGSGRSYEQYF,TGTGCCACCCTACGGGGTAGCGGGAGATCCTACGAGCAGTACTTC
TRBJ1-5,TRBV9,TRBD1,few,CASSAGQGGNQPQHF,TGTGCCAGCAGCGCGGGACAGGGAGGCAATCAGCCCCAGCATTTT
TRBJ2-2,TRBV7-9,NA,NA,CASSLGAAGELFF,TGTGCCAGCAGCTTGGGGGCCGCCGGGGAGCTGTTTTTT
TRBJ2-1,TRBV28,TRBD2,NA,CASSSFAGGYNEQFF,TGTGCCAGCAGTTCCTTTGCGGGGGGATACAATGAGCAGTTCTTC
TRBJ2-7,TRBV5-1,TRBD2,NA,CASSSSASGRGSYEQYF,TGCGCCAGCAGCTCATCGGCTAGCGGTCGAGGCTCCTACGAGCAGTACTTC
TRBJ2-1,TRBV9,TRBD1,NA,CASNEGAAGQGDNEQFF,TGTGCCAGCAACGAGGGGGCCGCGGGACAGGGTGACAATGAGCAGTTCTTC
TRBJ2-1,TRBV30,NA,NA,CAWSENSWNEQFF,TGTGCCTGGAGTGAGAACAGCTGGAATGAGCAGTTCTTC
TRBJ2-5,TRBV5-1,TRBD2,NA,CASSPRGGPPETQYF,TGCGCCAGCAGCCCACGGGGGGGGCCGCCAGAGACCCAGTACTTC
TRBJ2-5,TRBV11-1,NA,few,CASSFRALFGAETEETQYF,TGTGCCAGCAGTTTCAGGGCTTTGTTTGGGGCTGAGACAGAGGAGACCCAGTACTTC
TRBJ1-1,TRBV27,NA,NA,CASSLFGMREAFF,TGTGCCAGCAGTTTATTCGGGATGCGGGAAGCTTTCTTT
TRBJ2-3,TRBV12-5,TRBD1,once,CASNTGAYSTDTQYF,TGTGCTAGCAATACAGGGGCCTATAGCACAGATACGCAGTATTTT
TRBJ1-1,TRBV7-8,TRBD1,NA,CASSLAGTGLLRAFF,TGTGCCAGCAGCTTAGCAGGGACAGGTCTCCTAAGGGCTTTCTTT
TRBJ1-5,TRBV30,NA,few,CAWSVSRNNQPQHF,TGTGCCTGGAGTGTTAGTCGAAACAATCAGCCCCAGCATTTT
TRBJ2-1,TRBV28,TRBD1,NA,CASSQRGRLYNEQFF,TGTGCCAGCAGCCAAAGGGGGCGCCTTTACAATGAGCAGTTCTTC
TRBJ2-1,TRBV11-2,TRBD2,NA,CASSLGAGGPYNEQFF,TGTGCCAGCAGCTTAGGGGCGGGAGGTCCATACAATGAGCAGTTCTTC
TRBJ2-4,TRBV9,TRBD2,NA,CASSVDGLAGVKNIQYF,TGTGCCAGCAGCGTAGATGGACTAGCGGGGGTCAAAAACATTCAGTACTTC
TRBJ2-7,TRBV27,NA,NA,CASGLVQRAYEQYF,TGTGCCAGTGGATTGGTACAGCGGGCCTACGAGCAGTACTTC
TRBJ1-5,TRBV7-9,NA,NA,CASSPEGSNQPQHF,TGTGCCAGCAGCCCAGAGGGCAGCAATCAGCCCCAGCATTTT
TRBJ2-1,TRBV7-9,NA,NA,CASSAHRSAYNEQFF,TGTGCCAGCAGCGCCCATCGCTCAGCCTACAATGAGCAGTTCTTC
TRBJ2-5,TRBV27,NA,once,CASSLSRQETQYF,TGTGCCAGCAGTTTGTCGCGTCAAGAGACCCAGTACTTC
TRBJ1-1,TRBV7-9,NA,NA,CASSLINTEAFF,TGTGCCAGCAGCTTAATAAACACTGAAGCTTTCTTT
TRBJ1-4,TRBV18,NA,NA,CASSLQATTNEKLFF,TGTGCCAGCTCATTACAAGCGACGACTAATGAAAAACTGTTTTTT
TRBJ2-7,TRBV5-1,TRBD2,NA,CASARGSGGPSYEQYF,TGCGCCAGCGCCCGTGGTAGCGGGGGGCCTTCCTACGAGCAGTACTTC
TRBJ2-3,TRBV6-4,TRBD2,few,CASSDGTSGPDTQYF,TGTGCCAGCAGTGACGGGACTAGCGGGCCAGATACGCAGTATTTT
TRBJ1-1,TRBV15,TRBD1,NA,CATSRGGGTVNTEAFF,TGTGCCACCAGCAGAGGAGGTGGGACAGTGAACACTGAAGCTTTCTTT
TRBJ2-2,TRBV11-2,TRBD2,NA,CASSSRLAGGPNTGELFF,TGTGCCAGCAGCTCCAGACTAGCGGGAGGGCCAAACACCGGGGAGCTGTTTTTT
TRBJ2-1,TRBV10-3,TRBD2,NA,CAIRTSGGAGNEQFF,TGTGCCATTCGGACTAGCGGGGGGGCCGGTAATGAGCAGTTCTTC
TRBJ2-7,TRBV11-3,NA,once,CASSLAASYEQYF,TGTGCCAGCAGCTTGGCTGCTTCCTACGAGCAGTACTTC
TRBJ1-5,TRBV27,NA,NA,CASSPRETNQPQHF,TGTGCCAGCAGTCCTCGGGAGACCAATCAGCCCCAGCATTTT
TRBJ2-7,TRBV5-4,TRBD1,NA,CASSLGQGHGEQYF,TGTGCCAGCAGCTTGGGACAGGGGCACGGCGAGCAGTACTTC
TRBJ2-2,TRBV11-2,NA,NA,CASSLSPTFANTGELFF,TGTGCCAGCAGCCTTTCGCCAACTTTCGCGAACACCGGGGAGCTGTTTTTT
TRBJ2-7,TRBV5-6,NA,NA,CASSLRQDDEQYF,TGTGCCAGCAGCCTCCGACAGGACGACGAGCAGTACTTC
TRBJ2-3,TRBV7-9,NA,NA,CASSPGHEVNRHTDTQYF,TGTGCCAGCAGCCCGGGACACGAAGTAAACCGACACACAGATACGCAGTATTTT
TRBJ1-4,TRBV27,TRBD1,NA,CASNSLDRGREKLFF,TGTGCCAGCAACTCTCTGGACAGGGGGCGTGAAAAACTGTTTTTT
TRBJ2-1,TRBV2,NA,NA,CASSEQGHEQFF,TGTGCCAGCAGTGAGCAGGGCCATGAGCAGTTCTTC
TRBJ2-7,TRBV13,TRBD1,NA,CASSTGQGGLYEQYF,TGTGCCAGCAGCACCGGACAGGGGGGACTCTACGAGCAGTACTTC
TRBJ2-1,TRBV5-1,NA,NA,CASSADLTGYNEQFF,TGCGCCAGCAGCGCGGACCTAACAGGCTACAATGAGCAGTTCTTC
TRBJ2-5,TRBV7-2,NA,NA,CASSPGAGETQYF,TGTGCCAGCAGCCCTGGGGCTGGAGAGACCCAGTACTTC
TRBJ2-5,TRBV7-9,NA,NA,CASSPPGWTQYF,TGTGCCAGCAGCCCCCCCGGGTGGACCCAGTACTTC
TRBJ2-5,TRBV2,NA,NA,CASNKDRKETQYF,TGTGCCAGCAACAAAGACAGGAAAGAGACCCAGTACTTC
TRBJ2-5,TRBV15,TRBD2,NA,CATSRSIAGTSGRVGETQYF,TGTGCCACCAGCCGATCGATCGCCGGGACTAGCGGGAGGGTGGGGGAGACCCAGTACTTC